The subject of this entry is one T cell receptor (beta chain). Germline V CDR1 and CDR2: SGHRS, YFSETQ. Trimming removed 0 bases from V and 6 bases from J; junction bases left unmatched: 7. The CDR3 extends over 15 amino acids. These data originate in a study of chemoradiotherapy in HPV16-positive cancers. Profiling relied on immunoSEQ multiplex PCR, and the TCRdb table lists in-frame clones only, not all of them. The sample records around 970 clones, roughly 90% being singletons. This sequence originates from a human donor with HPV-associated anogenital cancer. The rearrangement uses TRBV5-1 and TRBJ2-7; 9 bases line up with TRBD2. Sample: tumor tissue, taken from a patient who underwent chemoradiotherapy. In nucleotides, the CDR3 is TGCGCCAGCAGCTTGGGGGCGGGAGCGGGAGGCGAGCAGTACTTC. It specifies CASSLGAGAGGEQYF.